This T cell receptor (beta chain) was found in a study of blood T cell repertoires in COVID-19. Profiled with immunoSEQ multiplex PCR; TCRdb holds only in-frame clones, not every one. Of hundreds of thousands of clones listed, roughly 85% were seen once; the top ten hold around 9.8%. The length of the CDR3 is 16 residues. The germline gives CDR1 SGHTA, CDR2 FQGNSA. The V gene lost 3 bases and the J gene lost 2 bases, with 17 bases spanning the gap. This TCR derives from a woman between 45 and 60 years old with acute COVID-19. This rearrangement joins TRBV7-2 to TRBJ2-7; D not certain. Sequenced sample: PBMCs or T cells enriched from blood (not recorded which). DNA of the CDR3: TGTGCCAGCAGCTTGGATTCTGGCGGCAACCCCTACGAGCAGTACTTC. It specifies CASSLDSGGNPYEQYF. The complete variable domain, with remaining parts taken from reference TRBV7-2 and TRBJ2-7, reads GAGVSQSPSNKVTEKGKDVELRCDPISGHTALYWYRQSLGQGLEFLIYFQGNSAPDKSGLPSDRFSAERTGGSVSTLTIQRTQQEDSAVYLCASSLDSGGNPYEQYFGPGTRLTVT.